Listed here is a single TCR beta chain. Seattle patients were enrolled during active infection and followed longitudinally. The data stem from a study of blood T cell repertoires in COVID-19. Study context: Sites across the United States, Italy and Spain contributed samples from acute and convalescent COVID-19. T cells, B-cell-depleted T cells, or PBMCs supplied cDNA or gDNA.

V was clipped by 5 bases and J by 9 bases, with 11 bases between them. The CDR3 is 12 residues long. Germline loops: CDR1 WNHNN, CDR2 SYGVQD (reference sequence). Authors' methods: It was from reference gene primer amplification that nucleated cell counts were estimated. Generated by immunoSEQ multiplex PCR, the TCRdb table keeps only in-frame clones and is missing some. The V and J calls and clone size come from that table; D and trimming were worked out from the DNA. This table holds around 370,000 clones, roughly 90% found once. The origin of this receptor is a woman in her sixties or seventies with COVID-19, enrolled during active disease. The chain links TRBV10-1 to TRBJ2-1; D is undetermined. Sequences were obtained from peripheral blood. The CDR3 loop reads CASSPTPGEQFF. The CDR3 DNA follows: TGCGCCAGCAGTCCTACCCCCGGTGAGCAGTTCTTC.